A single sample is the source of the 9 T cell receptor beta chains below, sequenced in a study of cytomegalovirus exposure and HLA in healthy donors. Here immunoSEQ multiplex PCR was the method, and the copy in TCRdb shows in-frame clones only, minus some. The repertoire holds roughly 60,000 clones, with roughly nine tenths as singletons. The sample consisted of PBMCs. All receptors derive from a young woman in good health and CMV-seronegative.

The chain uses TRBV7-6 and TRBJ2-7; possible D gene TRBD2, 6 bases. CDR3 length equals 14 residues. CDR1 SGHVS and CDR2 FNYEAQ come from the germline V gene. Trimming took 4 bases from V and 3 from J, leaving 13 bases between them. The CDR3, as DNA: TGTGCCAGCAGCTACTCGGGACTCAGCTACGAGCAGTACTTC. This gives the protein CASSYSGLSYEQYF.

For the CDR3, the DNA is TGTGCCAGCAGCTTAGGCACGGGACAGGGGCGCTACGAGCAGTACTTC. As protein: CASSLGTGQGRYEQYF. The J gene is TRBJ2-7, the V gene TRBV7-9; the match to TRBD1 covers 10 bases. The CDR3 totals 16 residues. After removal of 1 base from V and 3 bases from J, the junction contained 6 bases not matched to a gene. Germline V gives CDR1 SEHNR, CDR2 FQNEAQ (reference sequence). Filled out from reference TRBV7-9 and TRBJ2-7, the complete variable domain reads DTGVSQNPRHKITKRGQNVTFRCDPISEHNRLYWYRQTLGQGPEFLTYFQNEAQLEKSRLLSDRFSAERPKGSFSTLEIQRTEQGDSAMYLCASSLGTGQGRYEQYFGPGTRLTVT.

The chain uses TRBV28 and TRBJ2-7; 9 bases fit TRBD1. The ends lost 7 bases at V and 7 bases at J; junction bases unmatched: 14. The CDR3 extends over 15 amino acids. Looked up from germline, CDR1 is MDHEN and CDR2 is SYDVKM. CDR3 residues: CASNTPGTGRGEQYF. As DNA, the CDR3 is TGTGCCAGCAACACCCCCGGGACAGGGCGTGGAGAGCAGTACTTC.

The J gene is TRBJ2-7, the V gene TRBV7-9, with D possibly being TRBD1 (6 bases). There are 14 residues in the CDR3. Trimming removed 11 bases from V and 0 bases from J, with 17 bases in between. CDR1 and CDR2 (germline): SEHNR, FQNEAQ (reference sequence). CDR3 protein: CAGIKTGSSYEQYF. The CDR3 DNA sequence: TGTGCCGGCATAAAAACAGGGTCCTCCTACGAGCAGTACTTC.

This clone was seen a single time. The V call is TRBV11-3, the J call TRBJ1-1, with D uncertain. The germline V and J ends were trimmed by 1 base and 8 bases, with 8 bases remaining between them. Germline-derived CDR1 and CDR2 are SGHNT and YENEEA. The CDR3 is made up of 12 amino acids. This CDR3 reads CASSLAAGEAFF. The DNA of the CDR3 is TGTGCCAGCAGCTTAGCGGCGGGGGAAGCTTTCTTT.

This clone was recorded only once. This chain uses TRBV6-6 with TRBJ2-7; 9 bases fit TRBD1. The CDR3 is made up of 14 amino acids. Germline V gene lookup returns CDR1 MNHNY and CDR2 SVGAGI (reference sequence). Unmatched junction bases numbered 8, after V lost 6 bases and J lost 5 bases. This chain's CDR3 is CASRYRDRDNEQYF. Written as DNA, the CDR3 is TGTGCCAGCAGGTACCGGGACAGGGATAACGAGCAGTACTTC.

The chain recombines TRBV2 with TRBJ1-2; D is perhaps TRBD1 (5 bases). V shed 8 bases and J shed 6 bases, with 10 bases lying between them. The germline V gene encodes CDR1 SNHLY and CDR2 FYNNEI. This CDR3 contains 11 residues. The CDR3: CASDGGDGYTF. In nucleotides, the CDR3 is TGTGCCAGCGATGGAGGGGATGGCTACACCTTC.

The genes are TRBV27 and TRBJ1-2; 10 bases agree with TRBD1. The CDR3 covers 17 residues. Germline assignment: CDR1 MNHEY and CDR2 SMNVEV (reference sequence). The ends lost 1 base at V and 4 bases at J; junction bases unmatched: 9. The CDR3 loop reads CASSLWDRGKGSYGYTF. The CDR3 bases are TGTGCCAGCAGTTTATGGGACAGGGGTAAAGGTAGCTATGGCTACACCTTC.

The V call is TRBV19, the J call TRBJ1-6; no definite D call. Germline-derived CDR1 and CDR2 are LNHDA and SQIVND (reference sequence). The CDR3 is 12 residues long. The V and J ends lost 6 bases and 10 bases respectively, with 10 bases between them. CDR3 sequence (DNA): TGTGCCAGTAGGGTAGGAGGCTCACCCCTCCACTTT. Encoded protein: CASRVGGSPLHF.